What follows are 25 T cell receptor beta chains derived from one specimen sequenced in a study of T cells in Graves' hyperthyroidism and ophthalmopathy. TCR beta CDR3 sequences were amplified from RNA transcripts. The TCR CDR3 was amplified in a first-round RT-PCR using the HTBI primer set. TCRdb processed the multiplex PCR reads anew with MiXCR; each CDR3 protein has one entry. Of 450,000 to 550,000 distinct CDR3 sequences in the sample, approximately 25% were seen once. Specimen: blood. The receptors come from a woman in her twenties or thirties with Graves' ophthalmopathy.

This clonotype was recorded at least ten times. The chain has TRBV12-3 or TRBV12-4 and TRBJ2-6; the D is unclear. The V gene lost 3 bases and the J gene lost 0 bases, with 6 bases spanning the gap. The CDR3 is 15 residues long. The CDR3 loop reads CASSFSNSGANVLTF. CDR3 sequence (DNA): TGTGCCAGCAGTTTTTCGAACTCTGGGGCCAACGTCCTGACTTTC.

The chain combines TRBV2 with TRBJ2-7; 11 bases map to TRBD2. The V segment lost 3 bases and the J segment 0 bases; nucleotides outside the gene matches: 13. Germline V lookup: CDR1 SNHLY, CDR2 FYNNEI. The CDR3 consists of 19 residues. The CDR3 region has the DNA TGTGCCAGCAGTGAGAGATCCTTTCCTAGCGGGGGGAGCTCCTACGAGCAGTACTTC. It is translated as CASSERSFPSGGSSYEQYF.

This chain uses TRBV18 with TRBJ1-3, with D possibly TRBD1 on 6 matching bases. In germline, CDR1 is KGHSH, CDR2 LQKENI. Trimming took off 8 bases at V and 3 bases at J, with 17 bases between the two ends. This CDR3 is 15 amino acids long. CDR3 sequence reads: CASVSGTFFGNTIYF. The CDR3 region has the DNA TGTGCCAGCGTCTCCGGGACATTCTTTGGAAACACCATATATTTT.

This clonotype has a count of ten or more. The rearrangement links TRBV7-2 to TRBJ2-7; perhaps D is TRBD1 or TRBD2 (5 bases each). Trimming took off 4 bases at V and 2 bases at J, with 15 bases between the two ends. The CDR3 runs 15 residues. CDR1 is SGHTA, CDR2 FQGNSA, per germline. The CDR3 DNA follows: TGTGCCAGCAGCTCTTACCGGGACCGTCCCTACGAGCAGTACTTC. Translation: CASSSYRDRPYEQYF. Full variable domain (remainder filled in from reference TRBV7-2 and TRBJ2-7): GAGVSQSPSNKVTEKGKDVELRCDPISGHTALYWYRQSLGQGLEFLIYFQGNSAPDKSGLPSDRFSAERTGGSVSTLTIQRTQQEDSAVYLCASSSYRDRPYEQYFGPGTRLTVT.

In this sample, this clonotype turned up many times. For the CDR3, the DNA is TGTGCCAGCAGCTCTAAAGAACAGGGATTTTATGGCTACACCTTC. Amino acid sequence: CASSSKEQGFYGYTF. J is TRBJ1-2 and V is TRBV6-1, with TRBD1 as a possible D gene (6 bases). Germline V CDR1 and CDR2: MNHNS, SASEGT. V lost 6 bases and J 5 bases, leaving 19 bases between the germline ends. This CDR3 is 15 amino acids long.

This clonotype was counted a single time. The V gene is TRBV20-1, the J gene TRBJ2-5; 9 nucleotides align to TRBD2. J lost 3 bases, V lost 8 bases, and 7 bases had no gene match. Germline CDR1 DFQATT, CDR2 SNEGSKA (reference sequence). This CDR3 region has 13 residues. DNA of the CDR3: TGCAGTATTCGACCTAGCGGGGAAGAGACCCAGTACTTC. It is translated as CSIRPSGEETQYF.

This clonotype was recorded many times. The chain links TRBV28 to TRBJ1-5; no firm D call. CDR3 length equals 15 residues. Trimming cost V 6 bases and J 0 bases, with 12 bases left between them. Germline V CDR1 and CDR2: MDHEN, SYDVKM. The CDR3 here is CASSPLAHSNQPQHF. The CDR3 region has the DNA TGTGCCAGCAGCCCGCTTGCTCATAGCAATCAGCCCCAGCATTTT. Complete variable domain (other parts from reference TRBV28 and TRBJ1-5): DVKVTQSSRYLVKRTGEKVFLECVQDMDHENMFWYRQDPGLGLRLIYFSYDVKMKEKGDIPEGYSVSREKKERFSLILESASTNQTSMYLCASSPLAHSNQPQHFGDGTRLSIL.

The chain recombines TRBV6-1 with TRBJ1-2; 9 bases line up with TRBD1. The CDR3 is 14 residues long. V dropped 4 bases and J dropped 5; count of bases not matched to a gene: 5. The germline gives CDR1 MNHNS, CDR2 SASEGT. CDR3 loop: CASSVTGGIYGYTF. The CDR3 nucleotides are TGTGCCAGCAGTGTGACAGGGGGAATTTATGGCTACACCTTC.

This clonotype was seen many times. The V and J genes are TRBV6-2 or TRBV6-3 and TRBJ1-2; 10 bases are shared with TRBD1. J lost 8 bases, V lost 6 bases, and 9 bases had no gene match. CDR3 length: 14 amino acids. CDR1 is MNHEY, CDR2 SVGEGT, per germline. Here the CDR3 DNA reads TGTGCCAGCAGCGACCCAGGGACAGGGGCAGGCTACACCTTC. It yields the protein CASSDPGTGAGYTF.

There are many counts of this clonotype. A much larger clone sits a single nucleotide away, making a read error possible. The chain employs TRBV7-9 and TRBJ2-5, with TRBD1 as a possible D gene (5 bases). There are 14 residues in the CDR3. The germline V and J ends were trimmed by 3 bases and 0 bases, with 8 bases remaining between them. From germline, CDR1 is SEHNR and CDR2 FQNEAQ (reference sequence). The CDR3 DNA is TGTGCCAGCAGCTTTTCAGGGTACCAAGAGACCCAGTACTTC. Its translation: CASSFSGYQETQYF.

This clonotype has a count of ten or more. The CDR3 coding sequence is TGTGCCAGCAGCCCCAACAGGGCCCAGCCCCAGCATTTT. This gives the protein CASSPNRAQPQHF. The chain combines TRBV12-3 or TRBV12-4 with TRBJ1-5; a possible D gene is TRBD1 (6 bases). Trimming cost V 6 bases and J 7 bases, with 13 bases left between them. The CDR3 is 13 residues long.

This clonotype was observed many times. This chain joins TRBV7-8 and TRBJ2-2; 12 nucleotides align to TRBD1. The ends lost 4 bases at V and 7 bases at J; junction bases unmatched: 10. Germline V gene sequence: CDR1 SGHVS, CDR2 FQNEAQ. The CDR3 totals 17 residues. This CDR3 reads CASSSYRDRGRSGELFF. The CDR3 DNA follows: TGTGCCAGCAGCTCTTACCGGGACAGGGGGCGTAGCGGGGAGCTGTTTTTT.

In its sample, this clonotype was seen many times. The chain has TRBV11-2 and TRBJ1-2; 8 bases match TRBD1. CDR3 size: 15 residues. J was trimmed by 2 bases and V by 5 bases; bases with no gene match: 7. Germline CDR1 SGHAT, CDR2 FQNNGV. In nucleotides, the CDR3 is TGTGCCAGCAGCCACAGGACAGGGAAGAACTATGGCTACACCTTC. This codes for CASSHRTGKNYGYTF.

This clonotype has only a few counts. The V call is TRBV6-1, the J call TRBJ2-7; D might be TRBD1 or TRBD2, each matching 7 bases. Per the germline V gene, CDR1 is MNHNS and CDR2 is SASEGT. This CDR3 comprises 14 residues. Trimming removed 5 bases from V and 5 bases from J, with 16 bases in between. The CDR3 nucleotides read TGTGCCAGCAGTCCTCTCCCAGGGGGGGACGAGCAGTACTTC. It codes for CASSPLPGGDEQYF.

This clonotype was counted many times. The chain is built from TRBV14 and TRBJ2-5; 11 bases map to TRBD1. Germline V lookup: CDR1 SGHDN, CDR2 FVKESK. Trimming took 5 bases from V and 5 from J; bases not matched to a gene: 7. This CDR3 contains 15 residues. The CDR3 sequence is CASSERGQGAETQYF. The CDR3 coding sequence is TGTGCCAGCAGCGAACGAGGACAGGGGGCTGAGACCCAGTACTTC.

This chain joins TRBV12-3 or TRBV12-4 and TRBJ1-2, with 7 bases matching TRBD1. The V gene end was trimmed by 6 bases and the J gene end by 1 base; junction bases not matched to a gene: 5. This CDR3 is built from 14 residues. The CDR3 protein is CASRPGTDNYGYTF. CDR3 nucleotides: TGTGCCAGCAGACCCGGGACAGATAACTATGGCTACACCTTC.

This clonotype was recorded many times. The chain carries TRBV11-1 and TRBJ1-2; D uncertain. Germline CDR1 and CDR2: SGHAT and FQDESV (reference sequence). CDR3 length: 18 residues. Trimming left V 5 bases short and J 6 bases short, with 28 bases between. The CDR3 sequence is CASSHALRETSGSDGYTF. The CDR3 DNA reads TGTGCCAGCAGCCACGCCTTGAGGGAGACGAGTGGGAGCGATGGCTACACCTTC.

This clonotype was found many times. One end of the junction fails to match germline, which may point to a read error. V usage is TRBV12-3 or TRBV12-4 and J usage is TRBJ2-4, with a weak D call TRBD1 (5 bases). CDR3 size: 14 residues. The CDR3 nucleotides are TGTGCCAGCAGTGACAGTTTGGCCAAAAACATTAAGTACTTC. Protein sequence: CASSDSLAKNIKYF.

The chain has TRBV2 and TRBJ1-1, with TRBD1 matching 9 bases. Germline CDR1 is SNHLY and CDR2 is FYNNEI. The CDR3 covers 14 residues. V lost 6 bases to trimming and J lost 5 bases; unmatched junction nucleotides: 7. CDR3 coding DNA: TGTGCCAGCAGACCTGACAGGGGGGTGACTGAAGCTTTCTTT. Protein sequence: CASRPDRGVTEAFF.

This chain connects TRBV12-3 or TRBV12-4 to TRBJ1-5, with TRBD1 matching over 7 bases. CDR3 length: 15 amino acids. J lost 5 bases, V lost 5 bases, and 9 bases had no gene match. DNA for the CDR3: TGTGCCAGCAGTCCCCAGGGGGGACGTCATCAGCCCCAGCATTTT. Its protein is CASSPQGGRHQPQHF.

This clonotype was counted many times. The V gene is TRBV6-5, the J gene TRBJ1-2; 9 bases map to TRBD1. CDR1 is MNHEY and CDR2 is SVGAGI in the germline V gene. The CDR3 has 16 residues. The trim removed 4 bases at V and 6 bases at J, leaving 12 bases unmatched. CDR3 coding DNA: TGTGCCAGCAGTTTTCAACCCCGGGACAGGGCCCATGGCTACACCTTC. Translating it yields CASSFQPRDRAHGYTF.

This clonotype was seen at least ten times. V usage is TRBV5-1 and J usage is TRBJ1-1; no firm D call. The V gene's germline CDR1 is SGHRS and CDR2 YFSETQ. The CDR3 spans 13 residues. Trimming pared 4 bases from V and 7 bases from J, leaving 14 bases between. This chain's CDR3 is CASSIDAPVEAFF. The CDR3 DNA follows: TGCGCCAGCAGCATAGATGCTCCCGTTGAAGCTTTCTTT. The variable domain in full, completed from reference TRBV5-1 and TRBJ1-1, reads KAGVTQTPRYLIKTRGQQVTLSCSPISGHRSVSWYQQTPGQGLQFLFEYFSETQRNKGNFPGRFSGRQFSNSRSEMNVSTLELGDSALYLCASSIDAPVEAFFGQGTRLTVV.

This clonotype was detected many times. The chain has TRBV27 and TRBJ1-1; the match to TRBD1 covers 7 bases. Germline assignment: CDR1 MNHEY and CDR2 SMNVEV (reference sequence). The CDR3 is made up of 13 amino acids. V was pared by 7 bases and J by 4 bases, with 6 bases of the junction left unmatched. CDR3 in amino acids: CASNPNRGTEAFF. As DNA, the CDR3 is TGTGCCAGCAATCCGAACAGGGGCACTGAAGCTTTCTTT.

At least ten counts were recorded for this clonotype. The chain is built from TRBV7-2 and TRBJ1-2; no clear D gene. Trimming cost V 2 bases and J 4 bases, with 5 bases left between them. The CDR3 is made up of 12 amino acids. Per germline, CDR1 SGHTA and CDR2 FQGNSA. CDR3 in amino acids: CASSLQVYGYTF. Written as DNA, the CDR3 is TGTGCCAGCAGCTTACAGGTCTATGGCTACACCTTC.

This clonotype was picked up many times. J is TRBJ1-5 and V is TRBV4-1; no definite D call. CDR1 is MGHRA and CDR2 is YSYEKL in the germline V gene. CDR3 size: 14 residues. V was trimmed by 0 bases and J by 7 bases, leaving 10 bases between them. The CDR3 coding sequence is TGCGCCAGCAGCCAAGATCCGTCTGGCCAGCCCCAGCATTTT. Its protein product is CASSQDPSGQPQHF.